The present TCR beta chain was sequenced within a study of shared clonotypes between healthy human individuals. Study findings and constraints: Across subsets, estimated richness was generally greater for naive than for memory populations.

CDR1 is SGDLS, CDR2 YYNGEE, per germline. V shed 1 base, J shed 2 bases, and the junction held 4 bases outside the gene matches. The CDR3 runs to 17 residues. A note on this clone: Its antigen is not identified.

Clones were read by immunoSEQ multiplex PCR, and TCRdb kept only the in-frame ones, dropping some. The sample carries over a million clones, roughly 70% recorded once. The sequence derives from a man between 18 and 29 years old in good health. The chain joins TRBV9 to TRBJ2-1; 12 bases are a match to TRBD2. Sequencing was done on a sample of memory CD4+ T cells sorted from blood. As for subset: CD45RA-negative fraction. CDR3 nucleotides: TGTGCCAGCAGCGTACCGGCTAGCGGGAGGGCCTACAATGAGCAGTTCTTC. It translates to CASSVPASGRAYNEQFF.